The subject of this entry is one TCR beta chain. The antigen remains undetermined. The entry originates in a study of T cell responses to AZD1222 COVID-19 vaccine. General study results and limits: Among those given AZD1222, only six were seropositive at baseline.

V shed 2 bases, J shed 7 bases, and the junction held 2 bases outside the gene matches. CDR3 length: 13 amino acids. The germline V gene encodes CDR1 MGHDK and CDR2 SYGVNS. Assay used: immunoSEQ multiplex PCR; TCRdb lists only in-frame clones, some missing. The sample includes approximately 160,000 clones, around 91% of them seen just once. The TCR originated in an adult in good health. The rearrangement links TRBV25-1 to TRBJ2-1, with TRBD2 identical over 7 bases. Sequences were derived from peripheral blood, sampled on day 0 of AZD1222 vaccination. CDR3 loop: CASSEGGLNEQFF. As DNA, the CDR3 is TGTGCCAGCAGTGAAGGGGGACTAAATGAGCAGTTCTTC.